A selection of T cell receptor beta chains follows, all from one sample in a study of T-cell memory formation after mild COVID-19. TCRdb reprocessed the 5' RACE reads via MiXCR and lists one record per CDR3 protein. The table has hundreds of thousands of distinct CDR3 sequences, approximately 16% seen once. Sequences were obtained from PBMCs or a T cell subset sorted from them (not recorded which). These receptors were obtained from a man aged 18 to 35 who had mild COVID-19 (a few samples of this study predate the infection). Cell type and time point are not known. CDR3s include the opening cysteine and the closing phenylalanine or tryptophan. The D gene is left open where the match is weak. The size of a clone is reported for some rows only, either as once, few or many, or as a class for expanded clones.

clone_size: .
d_call: .
j_call: TRBJ2-1
v_call: TRBV5-8
cdr3_aa: CASSLGTASESRSYNEQFF
cdr3_nt: TGTGCCAGCAGCTTGGGGACGGCCAGCGAGAGTAGGTCCTACAATGAGCAGTTCTTC

clone_size: .
d_call: .
j_call: TRBJ2-3
v_call: TRBV15
cdr3_aa: CATSRDEGRWTDTQYF
cdr3_nt: TGTGCCACCAGCAGAGACGAGGGGAGGTGGACAGATACGCAGTATTTT

clone_size: few
d_call: .
j_call: TRBJ2-3
v_call: TRBV6-2/TRBV6-3
cdr3_aa: CASSPPWFRASTDTQYF
cdr3_nt: TGTGCCAGCAGTCCTCCGTGGTTTAGGGCTAGCACAGATACGCAGTATTTT

clone_size: .
d_call: TRBD1
j_call: TRBJ1-5
v_call: TRBV3-1
cdr3_aa: CASSQGTGGVQPQHF
cdr3_nt: TGTGCCAGCAGCCAAGGGACAGGGGGAGTTCAGCCCCAGCATTTT

clone_size: few
d_call: TRBD1
j_call: TRBJ1-2
v_call: TRBV9
cdr3_aa: CASSVATTGHYGYTF
cdr3_nt: TGTGCCAGCAGCGTAGCTACGACAGGGCACTATGGCTACACCTTC

clone_size: few
d_call: .
j_call: TRBJ2-2
v_call: TRBV12-3/TRBV12-4
cdr3_aa: CASSLTPHWELFF
cdr3_nt: TGTGCCAGCAGTTTAACGCCTCATTGGGAGCTGTTTTTT

clone_size: few
d_call: .
j_call: TRBJ1-4
v_call: TRBV4-1
cdr3_aa: CASSPLGEGLEKLFF
cdr3_nt: TGCGCCAGCAGCCCCCTGGGGGAGGGGCTGGAAAAACTGTTTTTT

clone_size: .
d_call: .
j_call: TRBJ2-5
v_call: TRBV7-9
cdr3_aa: CASSPASVVGPETQYF
cdr3_nt: TGTGCCAGCAGCCCCGCTTCAGTGGTGGGGCCCGAGACCCAGTACTTC

clone_size: many
d_call: .
j_call: TRBJ2-1
v_call: TRBV7-6
cdr3_aa: CASSLATGILNEQFF
cdr3_nt: TGTGCCAGCAGCTTAGCGACGGGGATCCTCAATGAGCAGTTCTTC

clone_size: .
d_call: .
j_call: TRBJ2-5
v_call: TRBV7-9
cdr3_aa: CASSFRSSGQYF
cdr3_nt: TGTGCCAGCAGCTTCAGGTCCAGTGGCCAGTACTTC

clone_size: .
d_call: TRBD1
j_call: TRBJ2-7
v_call: TRBV12-5
cdr3_aa: CASGLDITDRVGYEQYF
cdr3_nt: TGTGCTAGTGGTTTGGACATCACGGACAGGGTCGGCTACGAGCAGTACTTC

clone_size: .
d_call: .
j_call: TRBJ2-1
v_call: TRBV7-6
cdr3_aa: CASSRKSSYNEQFF
cdr3_nt: TGTGCCAGCAGCCGCAAGAGCTCCTACAATGAGCAGTTCTTC

clone_size: many
d_call: .
j_call: TRBJ2-4
v_call: TRBV20-1
cdr3_aa: CSGIGSAKNIQYF
cdr3_nt: TGCAGTGGCATTGGGTCAGCCAAAAACATTCAGTACTTC

clone_size: few
d_call: .
j_call: TRBJ1-6
v_call: TRBV4-3
cdr3_aa: CASSQGRGSPLHF
cdr3_nt: TGCGCCAGCAGCCAGGGGCGGGGTTCACCCCTCCACTTT

clone_size: few
d_call: .
j_call: TRBJ1-2
v_call: TRBV4-3
cdr3_aa: CASSQENRDPGYTF
cdr3_nt: TGCGCCAGCAGCCAAGAAAACAGGGACCCTGGCTACACCTTC

clone_size: .
d_call: .
j_call: TRBJ1-1
v_call: TRBV7-2
cdr3_aa: CASSLVLGLNTEAFF
cdr3_nt: TGTGCCAGCAGCTTAGTTCTGGGCCTGAACACTGAAGCTTTCTTT

clone_size: .
d_call: .
j_call: TRBJ2-5
v_call: TRBV12-3/TRBV12-4
cdr3_aa: CSSSLSDQETQYF
cdr3_nt: TGTTCCAGCAGTTTAAGCGACCAAGAGACCCAGTACTTC

clone_size: few
d_call: .
j_call: TRBJ2-2
v_call: TRBV12-3/TRBV12-4
cdr3_aa: CASSFGSYFTGELFF
cdr3_nt: TGTGCCAGCAGTTTCGGGTCCTACTTCACCGGGGAGCTGTTTTTT

clone_size: few
d_call: .
j_call: TRBJ1-3
v_call: TRBV12-3/TRBV12-4
cdr3_aa: CASSSVDKPGNTIYF
cdr3_nt: TGTGCCAGCAGTTCAGTGGACAAGCCTGGAAACACCATATATTTT

clone_size: .
d_call: .
j_call: TRBJ1-1
v_call: TRBV10-3
cdr3_aa: CAISESGVNTEAFF
cdr3_nt: TGTGCCATCAGTGAGTCGGGAGTGAACACTGAAGCTTTCTTT

clone_size: many
d_call: .
j_call: TRBJ2-5
v_call: TRBV7-2
cdr3_aa: CASSWETQYF
cdr3_nt: TGTGCCAGCAGCTGGGAGACCCAGTACTTC

clone_size: few
d_call: TRBD1
j_call: TRBJ2-7
v_call: TRBV10-3
cdr3_aa: CAASGQGTYEQYF
cdr3_nt: TGTGCCGCCTCCGGACAGGGAACCTACGAGCAGTACTTC

clone_size: .
d_call: TRBD1
j_call: TRBJ1-2
v_call: TRBV2
cdr3_aa: CDSSATGTGNYGYTF
cdr3_nt: TGTGACAGCAGTGCGACCGGGACAGGGAACTATGGCTACACCTTC

clone_size: few
d_call: .
j_call: TRBJ1-4
v_call: TRBV4-1
cdr3_aa: CASSQEPGMTEKLFF
cdr3_nt: TGCGCCAGCAGCCAAGAACCAGGGATGACGGAAAAACTGTTTTTT

clone_size: .
d_call: .
j_call: TRBJ1-4
v_call: TRBV4-2
cdr3_aa: CASSQGGNWEGEKLFF
cdr3_nt: TGTGCCAGCAGCCAAGGTGGGAACTGGGAGGGTGAAAAACTGTTTTTT

clone_size: few
d_call: TRBD1
j_call: TRBJ2-3
v_call: TRBV5-5
cdr3_aa: CASSLALGTVLPSTDTQYF
cdr3_nt: TGTGCCAGCAGCTTGGCCTTAGGGACAGTTCTTCCTAGCACAGATACGCAGTATTTT

clone_size: few
d_call: .
j_call: TRBJ2-3
v_call: TRBV7-9
cdr3_aa: CASSLIPGPSAGTDTQYF
cdr3_nt: TGTGCCAGCAGCTTAATTCCTGGGCCCTCAGCAGGCACAGATACGCAGTATTTT

clone_size: .
d_call: .
j_call: TRBJ1-4
v_call: TRBV28
cdr3_aa: CASSSLQDNEKLFF
cdr3_nt: TGTGCCAGCAGTTCCTTACAGGATAATGAAAAACTGTTTTTT

clone_size: few
d_call: .
j_call: TRBJ1-2
v_call: TRBV5-1
cdr3_aa: CASSPGPMDGYTF
cdr3_nt: TGCGCCAGCAGCCCCGGTCCAATGGACGGCTACACCTTC

clone_size: few
d_call: TRBD1
j_call: TRBJ1-5
v_call: TRBV12-3/TRBV12-4
cdr3_aa: CASSQTGFGHQPQHF
cdr3_nt: TGTGCCAGCAGCCAGACAGGGTTCGGTCATCAGCCCCAGCATTTT

clone_size: many
d_call: TRBD2
j_call: TRBJ2-5
v_call: TRBV3-1
cdr3_aa: CASSQGDLAGRQETQYF
cdr3_nt: TGTGCCAGCAGCCAAGGTGACCTAGCGGGGCGACAAGAGACCCAGTACTTC

clone_size: few
d_call: .
j_call: TRBJ2-5
v_call: TRBV4-1
cdr3_aa: CASSRQFQETQYF
cdr3_nt: TGCGCCAGCAGCAGACAATTCCAAGAGACCCAGTACTTC

clone_size: .
d_call: TRBD2
j_call: TRBJ2-3
v_call: TRBV7-8
cdr3_aa: CASSRWETSVDTDTQYF
cdr3_nt: TGTGCCAGCAGTCGGTGGGAGACTAGCGTCGACACAGATACGCAGTATTTT

clone_size: .
d_call: .
j_call: TRBJ1-6
v_call: TRBV19
cdr3_aa: CASRPGQINSPLHF
cdr3_nt: TGTGCCAGTAGACCAGGGCAAATAAATTCACCCCTCCACTTT

clone_size: .
d_call: .
j_call: TRBJ2-1
v_call: TRBV6-5
cdr3_aa: CASSYSGGGRNEQFF
cdr3_nt: TGTGCCAGCAGTTACTCGGGGGGAGGCCGCAATGAGCAGTTCTTC

clone_size: many
d_call: .
j_call: TRBJ2-2
v_call: TRBV7-9
cdr3_aa: CASSFGYDTGELFF
cdr3_nt: TGTGCCAGCAGCTTCGGGTACGACACCGGGGAGCTGTTTTTT

clone_size: few
d_call: .
j_call: TRBJ2-3
v_call: TRBV7-8
cdr3_aa: CASSLTTSTDTQYF
cdr3_nt: TGTGCCAGCAGCTTAACTACTAGCACAGATACGCAGTATTTT

clone_size: .
d_call: .
j_call: TRBJ2-6
v_call: TRBV6-6
cdr3_aa: CASSQYRVAGANVLTF
cdr3_nt: TGTGCCAGCAGCCAATACAGGGTTGCTGGGGCCAACGTCCTGACTTTC

clone_size: .
d_call: .
j_call: TRBJ1-1
v_call: TRBV6-6
cdr3_aa: CASSYAPVEAFF
cdr3_nt: TGTGCCAGCAGTTACGCTCCGGTTGAAGCTTTCTTT

clone_size: few
d_call: TRBD1
j_call: TRBJ2-1
v_call: TRBV4-1
cdr3_aa: CASSQDNRGRYEQFF
cdr3_nt: TGCGCCAGCAGCCAAGATAACAGGGGGAGGTATGAGCAGTTCTTC

clone_size: .
d_call: TRBD1
j_call: TRBJ1-1
v_call: TRBV7-2
cdr3_aa: CASSLRLTGEGTEAFF
cdr3_nt: TGTGCCAGCAGCTTAAGATTGACAGGGGAGGGCACTGAAGCTTTCTTT

clone_size: .
d_call: TRBD2
j_call: TRBJ2-3
v_call: TRBV7-2
cdr3_aa: CASSETATSLWYF
cdr3_nt: TGTGCCAGCAGCGAGACCGCGACTAGCTTGTGGTATTTT

clone_size: many
d_call: .
j_call: TRBJ2-3
v_call: TRBV5-4
cdr3_aa: CASSQGGRGHGDTQYF
cdr3_nt: TGTGCCAGCAGCCAAGGTGGGAGGGGGCACGGAGATACGCAGTATTTT

clone_size: .
d_call: .
j_call: TRBJ1-2
v_call: TRBV20-1
cdr3_aa: CSARDPVNYGYTF
cdr3_nt: TGCAGTGCTAGAGATCCAGTTAACTATGGCTACACCTTC

clone_size: few
d_call: TRBD1
j_call: TRBJ1-2
v_call: TRBV6-5
cdr3_aa: CASSHRDSYGYTF
cdr3_nt: TGTGCCAGCAGTCACCGGGACAGCTATGGCTACACCTTC

clone_size: many
d_call: .
j_call: TRBJ2-7
v_call: TRBV4-2
cdr3_aa: CASSQDPVGGYEQYF
cdr3_nt: TGTGCCAGCAGCCAAGATCCGGTGGGGGGCTACGAGCAGTACTTC

clone_size: few
d_call: .
j_call: TRBJ2-1
v_call: TRBV12-3/TRBV12-4
cdr3_aa: CASSLKAYTYNEQFF
cdr3_nt: TGTGCCAGCAGTTTAAAAGCGTATACCTACAATGAGCAGTTCTTC

clone_size: .
d_call: .
j_call: TRBJ2-3
v_call: TRBV12-3/TRBV12-4
cdr3_aa: CASRSRGEDTQYF
cdr3_nt: TGTGCCAGCAGGTCGCGGGGTGAAGATACGCAGTATTTT

clone_size: many
d_call: .
j_call: TRBJ2-3
v_call: TRBV18
cdr3_aa: CASSPLSGTTDTQYF
cdr3_nt: TGTGCCAGCTCGCCACTTTCCGGGACTACAGATACGCAGTATTTT

clone_size: once
d_call: TRBD2
j_call: TRBJ2-1
v_call: TRBV29-1
cdr3_aa: CRVVVAGGFNEQFF
cdr3_nt: TGCAGAGTTGTTGTAGCGGGGGGTTTTAATGAGCAGTTCTTC

clone_size: .
d_call: .
j_call: TRBJ2-1
v_call: TRBV30
cdr3_aa: CAWGSSGDRFF
cdr3_nt: TGTGCCTGGGGGAGTAGTGGGGATCGGTTCTTC

clone_size: few
d_call: TRBD1
j_call: TRBJ2-7
v_call: TRBV18
cdr3_aa: CASSPYPGQGTYEQYF
cdr3_nt: TGTGCCAGCTCACCCTACCCAGGACAGGGGACCTACGAGCAGTACTTC

clone_size: .
d_call: TRBD1
j_call: TRBJ1-1
v_call: TRBV4-2
cdr3_aa: CASSQGRGQGSAFF
cdr3_nt: TGTGCCAGCAGCCAGGGTAGAGGACAGGGCAGCGCTTTCTTT

clone_size: .
d_call: .
j_call: TRBJ2-7
v_call: TRBV25-1
cdr3_aa: CASRDDVSYEQYF
cdr3_nt: TGTGCCAGCAGGGATGACGTGTCCTACGAGCAGTACTTC

clone_size: few
d_call: .
j_call: TRBJ2-1
v_call: TRBV29-1
cdr3_aa: CSVLGGGGGSSVGSYNEQFF
cdr3_nt: TGCAGCGTTCTTGGCGGGGGCGGGGGTTCTAGCGTAGGCTCCTACAATGAGCAGTTCTTC

clone_size: few
d_call: .
j_call: TRBJ2-6
v_call: TRBV7-3
cdr3_aa: CASSFHSGANVLTF
cdr3_nt: TGTGCCAGCAGCTTCCACTCTGGGGCCAACGTCCTGACTTTC

clone_size: .
d_call: TRBD2
j_call: TRBJ2-3
v_call: TRBV5-1
cdr3_aa: CASSLLLAEDTQYF
cdr3_nt: TGCGCCAGCAGCTTGTTGCTAGCGGAAGATACGCAGTATTTT

clone_size: .
d_call: .
j_call: TRBJ1-6
v_call: TRBV6-2/TRBV6-3
cdr3_aa: CASSTGTSSPLHF
cdr3_nt: TGTGCCAGCAGCACCGGGACAAGTTCACCCCTCCACTTT